The subject of this entry is one T cell receptor beta chain. The source of the sample is a study of sequential checkpoint blockade in melanoma. V lost 4 bases and J 4 bases, leaving 11 bases between the germline ends. Looked up from germline, CDR1 is SGHNT and CDR2 is YENEEA. This CDR3 region has 14 residues. Treatment indicated: randomized to nivolumab then ipilimumab (arm A) or the reverse (arm B). Method: immunoSEQ multiplex PCR; TCRdb's copy keeps in-frame clones and lacks some. The sample includes around 19,000 clones, less than 30% of them seen just once. The source is a human donor with melanoma. The chain has TRBV11-3 and TRBJ1-5; possibly TRBD1 for D (6 bases). Sample: tumor tissue (inferred from file names), taken from a patient given nivolumab and ipilimumab in sequence. The CDR3 bases are TGTGCCAGCAGCTCCCCAGGGGCAAATCAGCCCCAGCATTTT. Translated, it gives CASSSPGANQPQHF.